This T cell receptor (beta chain) appears in the sequencing data of a study of cytomegalovirus exposure and HLA in healthy donors. For the study at large: Of a few hundred genotyped donors, more than 75% grouped in the Caucasian-associated ancestry cluster. Notes on the study in general: Per a prior analysis, the majority of TCR beta V segments were productive roughly 90% or roughly 30% of the time. A later analysis associated 16,951 TCR beta sequences with HLA alleles at a 0.05 false discovery rate.

The V gene lost 3 bases and the J gene lost 3 bases, with 5 bases spanning the gap. Germline assignment: CDR1 SQVTM and CDR2 ANQGSEA. The CDR3 covers 11 residues. This clone occurred once. Antigen unknown. Vbeta (60) and Jbeta (13) primers were used in the PCR. Using immunoSEQ multiplex PCR, the repertoire was profiled, and TCRdb retains in-frame clones only, with some absent. The sample lists about 120,000 clones, about 81% occurring once. The sample was PBMCs. The sequence came from a man aged 35-49 years in good health and CMV-seronegative. The rearrangement joins TRBV29-1 to TRBJ1-2, with D hard to call. The DNA for the CDR3 is TGCAGCGTTGACGGTTACTATGGCTACACCTTC. This sequence encodes CSVDGYYGYTF. The entire variable domain, with the rest obtained from reference TRBV29-1 and TRBJ1-2, is as follows: SAVISQKPSRDICQRGTSLTIQCQVDSQVTMMFWYRQQPGQSLTLIATANQGSEATYESGFVIDKFPISRPNLTFSTLTVSNMSPEDSSIYLCSVDGYYGYTFGSGTRLTVV.